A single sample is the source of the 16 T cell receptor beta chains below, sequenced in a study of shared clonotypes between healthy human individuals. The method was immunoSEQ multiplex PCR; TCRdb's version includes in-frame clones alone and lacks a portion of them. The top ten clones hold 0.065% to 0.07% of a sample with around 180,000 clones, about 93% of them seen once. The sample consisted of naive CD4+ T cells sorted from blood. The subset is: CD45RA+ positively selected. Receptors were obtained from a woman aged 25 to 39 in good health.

In DNA form, the CDR3 reads TGTGCCAGCCTCAATCCCGGACTAGCGGGGACCGGGGAGCTGTTTTTT. Its translation: CASLNPGLAGTGELFF. This chain joins TRBV28 and TRBJ2-2; 12 positions agree with TRBD2. J lost 5 bases, V lost 8 bases, and 9 bases had no gene match. This CDR3 comprises 16 residues. Germline V CDR1 and CDR2: MDHEN, SYDVKM.

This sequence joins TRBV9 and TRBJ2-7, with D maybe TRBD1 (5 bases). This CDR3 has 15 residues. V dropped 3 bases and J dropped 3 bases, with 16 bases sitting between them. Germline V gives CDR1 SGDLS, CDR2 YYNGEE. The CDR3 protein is CASSAGARGGYEQYF. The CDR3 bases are TGTGCCAGCAGCGCAGGAGCAAGGGGTGGCTACGAGCAGTACTTC.

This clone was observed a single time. CDR3 in amino acids: CASSQGSASSNQPQHF. The CDR3 region has the DNA TGCGCCAGCAGCCAAGGGTCGGCCTCTAGCAATCAGCCCCAGCATTTT. This chain connects TRBV4-1 to TRBJ1-5; D remains unclear. Trimming took 1 base from V and 0 from J, leaving 10 bases between them. The CDR3 is made up of 16 amino acids. The V gene's germline CDR1 is MGHRA and CDR2 YSYEKL.

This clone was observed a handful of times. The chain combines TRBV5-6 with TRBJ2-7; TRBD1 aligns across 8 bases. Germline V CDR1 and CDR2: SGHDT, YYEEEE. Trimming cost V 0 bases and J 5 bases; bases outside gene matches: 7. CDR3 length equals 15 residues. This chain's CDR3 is CASSLDQGAGDEQYF. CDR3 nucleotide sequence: TGTGCCAGCAGCTTGGACCAGGGGGCAGGCGACGAGCAGTACTTC.

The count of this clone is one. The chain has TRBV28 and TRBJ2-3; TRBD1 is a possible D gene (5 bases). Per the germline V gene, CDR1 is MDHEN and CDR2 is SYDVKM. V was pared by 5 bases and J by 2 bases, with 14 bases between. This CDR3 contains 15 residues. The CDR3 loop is CASSPGFTDTDTQYF. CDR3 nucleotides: TGTGCCAGCAGTCCAGGGTTCACAGACACAGATACGCAGTATTTT. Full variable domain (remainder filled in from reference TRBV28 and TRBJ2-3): DVKVTQSSRYLVKRTGEKVFLECVQDMDHENMFWYRQDPGLGLRLIYFSYDVKMKEKGDIPEGYSVSREKKERFSLILESASTNQTSMYLCASSPGFTDTDTQYFGPGTRLTVL.

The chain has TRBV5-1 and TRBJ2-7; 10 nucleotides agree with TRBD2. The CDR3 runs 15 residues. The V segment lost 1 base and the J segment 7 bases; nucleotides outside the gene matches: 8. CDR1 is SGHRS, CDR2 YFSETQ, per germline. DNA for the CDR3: TGCGCCAGCAGCTTGAGGCTAGCGGGAGCTCGAGAGCAGTACTTC. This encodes CASSLRLAGAREQYF.

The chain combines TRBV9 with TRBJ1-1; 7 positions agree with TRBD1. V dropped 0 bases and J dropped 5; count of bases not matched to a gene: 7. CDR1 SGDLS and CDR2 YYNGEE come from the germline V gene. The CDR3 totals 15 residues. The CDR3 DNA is TGTGCCAGCAGCGTAGGTGGCAGGGGGTGGACTGAAGCTTTCTTT. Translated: CASSVGGRGWTEAFF.

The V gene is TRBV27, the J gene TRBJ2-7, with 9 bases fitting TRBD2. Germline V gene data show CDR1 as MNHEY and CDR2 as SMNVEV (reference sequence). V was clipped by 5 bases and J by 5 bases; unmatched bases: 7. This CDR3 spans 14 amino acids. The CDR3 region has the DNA TGTGCCAGCAGTAAGATAGCGGGAGTGCACGAGCAGTACTTC. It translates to CASSKIAGVHEQYF.

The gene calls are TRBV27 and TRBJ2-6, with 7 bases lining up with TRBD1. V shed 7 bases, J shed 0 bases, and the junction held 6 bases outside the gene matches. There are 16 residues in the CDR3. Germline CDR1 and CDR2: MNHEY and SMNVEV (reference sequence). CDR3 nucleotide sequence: TGTGCCAGCATGAAGGGGGCGATCTCTGGGGCCAACGTCCTGACTTTC. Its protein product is CASMKGAISGANVLTF.

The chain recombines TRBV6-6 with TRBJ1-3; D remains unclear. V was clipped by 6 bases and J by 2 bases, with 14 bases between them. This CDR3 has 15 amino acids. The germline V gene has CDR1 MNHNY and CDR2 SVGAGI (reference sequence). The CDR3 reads CASSSSWATGNTIYF. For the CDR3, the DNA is TGTGCCAGCAGCTCCTCCTGGGCAACTGGAAACACCATATATTTT.

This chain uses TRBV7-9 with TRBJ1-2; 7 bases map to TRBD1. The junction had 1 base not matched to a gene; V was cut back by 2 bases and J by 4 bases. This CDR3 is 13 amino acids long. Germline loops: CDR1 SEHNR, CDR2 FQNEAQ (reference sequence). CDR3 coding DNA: TGTGCCAGCAGCTTACCAGGGGGCTATGGCTACACCTTC. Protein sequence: CASSLPGGYGYTF.

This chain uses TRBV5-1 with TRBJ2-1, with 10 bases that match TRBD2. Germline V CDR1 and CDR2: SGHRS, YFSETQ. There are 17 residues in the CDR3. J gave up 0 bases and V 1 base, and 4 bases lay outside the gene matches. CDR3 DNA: TGCGCCAGCAGCTTGATGCCTAGCGGGAGCTCCTACAATGAGCAGTTCTTC. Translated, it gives CASSLMPSGSSYNEQFF.

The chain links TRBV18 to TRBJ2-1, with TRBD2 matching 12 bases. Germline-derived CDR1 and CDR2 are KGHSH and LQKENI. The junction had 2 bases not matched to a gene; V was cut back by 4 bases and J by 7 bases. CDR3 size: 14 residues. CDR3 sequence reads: CASSQGLAGNEQFF. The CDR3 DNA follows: TGTGCCAGCTCACAAGGACTAGCGGGAAATGAGCAGTTCTTC.

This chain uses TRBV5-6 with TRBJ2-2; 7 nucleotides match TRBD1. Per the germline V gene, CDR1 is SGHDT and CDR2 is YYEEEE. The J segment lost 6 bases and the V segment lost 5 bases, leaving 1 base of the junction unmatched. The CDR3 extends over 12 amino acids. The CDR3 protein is CASRTGAGELFF. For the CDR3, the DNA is TGTGCCAGCAGAACAGGGGCCGGGGAGCTGTTTTTT.

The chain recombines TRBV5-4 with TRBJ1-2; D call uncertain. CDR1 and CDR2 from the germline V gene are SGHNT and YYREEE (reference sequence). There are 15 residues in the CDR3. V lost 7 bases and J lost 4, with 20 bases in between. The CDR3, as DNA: TGTGCCAGCTGCACATGCGTACCAGGAACCTATGGCTACACCTTC. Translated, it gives CASCTCVPGTYGYTF.

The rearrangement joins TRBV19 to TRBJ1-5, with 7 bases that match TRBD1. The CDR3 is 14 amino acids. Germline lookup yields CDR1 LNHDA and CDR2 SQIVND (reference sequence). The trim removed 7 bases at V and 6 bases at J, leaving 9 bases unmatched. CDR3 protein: CASKPDRESQPQHF. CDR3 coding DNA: TGTGCCAGTAAACCCGACAGGGAAAGTCAGCCCCAGCATTTT.